This T cell receptor (beta chain) was captured in a study of neurological immune-mediated disorders. Germline CDR1 SGHKS, CDR2 YYEKEE (reference sequence). Trimming removed 0 bases from V and 0 bases from J, with 10 bases in between. This CDR3 has 16 residues. This clonotype was recorded many times. In TCRdb, the 5' RACE reads were re-called with MiXCR into one record per CDR3 protein. The sample carries more than 75,000 distinct CDR3 sequences, 10% recorded once. Material: PBMCs. The chain is built from TRBV5-5 and TRBJ1-5; D ambiguous. This TCR was recovered from a man aged 40-49 years in good health. The CDR3 bases are TGTGCCAGCAGCTTGGAACCGGGATATAGCAATCAGCCCCAGCATTTT. Translation gives CASSLEPGYSNQPQHF.